This entry features one T cell receptor beta chain sequence. The PCR ran on 60 Vbeta and 13 Jbeta primers. The assay was immunoSEQ multiplex PCR, and TCRdb's table has in-frame clones only and misses some. This sample has about 120,000 clones, with roughly 82% found just once. V was shortened by 5 bases and J by 2 bases, with 11 bases between the two germline ends. The CDR3 sequence is 14 residues long. Germline V lookup: CDR1 SGHDT, CDR2 YYEEEE. This entry comes from a study of cytomegalovirus exposure and HLA in healthy donors. The sequence came from a man between 18 and 35 years old in good health and CMV-seropositive. Sample: PBMCs. The chain has TRBV5-6 and TRBJ2-1, with D maybe TRBD1 (5 bases). CDR3 sequence (DNA): TGTGCCAGCAGGCCCGTAGGGGCCTACAATGAGCAGTTCTTC. Amino acids: CASRPVGAYNEQFF. Full variable domain (remainder filled in from reference TRBV5-6 and TRBJ2-1): DAGVTQSPTHLIKTRGQQVTLRCSPKSGHDTVSWYQQALGQGPQFIFQYYEEEERQRGNFPDRFSGHQFPNYSSELNVNALLLGDSALYLCASRPVGAYNEQFFGPGTRLTVL.